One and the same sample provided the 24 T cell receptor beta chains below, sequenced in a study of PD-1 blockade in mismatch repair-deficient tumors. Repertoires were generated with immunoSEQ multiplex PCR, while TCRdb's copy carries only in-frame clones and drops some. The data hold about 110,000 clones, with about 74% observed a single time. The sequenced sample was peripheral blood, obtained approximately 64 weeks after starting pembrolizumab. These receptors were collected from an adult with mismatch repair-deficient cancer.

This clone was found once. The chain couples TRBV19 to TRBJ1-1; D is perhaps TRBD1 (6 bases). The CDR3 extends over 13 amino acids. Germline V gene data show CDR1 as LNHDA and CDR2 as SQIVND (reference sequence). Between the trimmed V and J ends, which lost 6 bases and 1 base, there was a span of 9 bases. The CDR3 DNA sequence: TGTGCCAGTAGCACGACAGGGAACACTGAAGCTTTCTTT. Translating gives CASSTTGNTEAFF.

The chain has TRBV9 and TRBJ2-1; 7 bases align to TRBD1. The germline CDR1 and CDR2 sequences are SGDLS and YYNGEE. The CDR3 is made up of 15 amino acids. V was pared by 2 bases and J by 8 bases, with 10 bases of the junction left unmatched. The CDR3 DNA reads TGTGCCAGCAGCGTTGCCGGGACAGTCTTGGATGAGCAGTTCTTC. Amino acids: CASSVAGTVLDEQFF.

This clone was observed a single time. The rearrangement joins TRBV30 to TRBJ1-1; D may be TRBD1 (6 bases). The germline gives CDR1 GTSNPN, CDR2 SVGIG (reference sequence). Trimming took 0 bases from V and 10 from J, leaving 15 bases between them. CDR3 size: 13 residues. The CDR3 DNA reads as TGTGCCTGGAGTGTACTGGGGGGGCCGGCAGCTTTCTTT. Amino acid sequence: CAWSVLGGPAAFF.

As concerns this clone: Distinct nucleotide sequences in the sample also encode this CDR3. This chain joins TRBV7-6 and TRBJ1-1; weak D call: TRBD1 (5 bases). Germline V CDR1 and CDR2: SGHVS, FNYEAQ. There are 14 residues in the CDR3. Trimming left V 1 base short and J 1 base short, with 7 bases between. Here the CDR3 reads CASSLVGPNTEAFF. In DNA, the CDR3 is TGTGCCAGCAGCTTAGTGGGACCGAACACTGAAGCTTTCTTT.

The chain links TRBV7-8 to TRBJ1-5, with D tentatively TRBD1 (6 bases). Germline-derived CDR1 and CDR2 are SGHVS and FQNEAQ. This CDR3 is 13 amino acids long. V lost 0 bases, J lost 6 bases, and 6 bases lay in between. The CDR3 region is CASSLAQGQPQHF. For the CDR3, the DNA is TGTGCCAGCAGCTTAGCACAGGGTCAGCCCCAGCATTTT.

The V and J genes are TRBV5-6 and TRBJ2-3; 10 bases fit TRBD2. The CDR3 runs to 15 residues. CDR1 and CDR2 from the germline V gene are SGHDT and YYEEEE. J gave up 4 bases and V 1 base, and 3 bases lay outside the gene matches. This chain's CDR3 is CASSLTSGNADTQYF. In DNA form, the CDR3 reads TGTGCCAGCAGCTTGACTAGCGGGAACGCAGATACGCAGTATTTT.

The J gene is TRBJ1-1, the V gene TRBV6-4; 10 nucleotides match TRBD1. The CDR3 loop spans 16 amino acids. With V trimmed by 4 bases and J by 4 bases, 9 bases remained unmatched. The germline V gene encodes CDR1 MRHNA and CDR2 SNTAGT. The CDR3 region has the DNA TGTGCCAGCAGTGTCCCATTGACAGGGGGCTTCACTGAAGCTTTCTTT. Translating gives CASSVPLTGGFTEAFF.

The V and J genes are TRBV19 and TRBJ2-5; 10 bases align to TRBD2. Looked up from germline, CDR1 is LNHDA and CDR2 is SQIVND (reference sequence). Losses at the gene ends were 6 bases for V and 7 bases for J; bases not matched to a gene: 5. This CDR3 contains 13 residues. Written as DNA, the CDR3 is TGTGCCAGTAGCCCTCAGCGGGAGGGGACCCAGTACTTC. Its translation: CASSPQREGTQYF.

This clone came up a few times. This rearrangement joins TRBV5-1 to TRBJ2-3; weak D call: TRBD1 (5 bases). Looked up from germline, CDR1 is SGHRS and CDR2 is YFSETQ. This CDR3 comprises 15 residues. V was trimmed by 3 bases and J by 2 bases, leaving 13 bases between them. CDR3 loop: CASSSWGANTDTQYF. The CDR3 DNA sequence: TGCGCCAGCAGCTCGTGGGGCGCGAACACAGATACGCAGTATTTT.

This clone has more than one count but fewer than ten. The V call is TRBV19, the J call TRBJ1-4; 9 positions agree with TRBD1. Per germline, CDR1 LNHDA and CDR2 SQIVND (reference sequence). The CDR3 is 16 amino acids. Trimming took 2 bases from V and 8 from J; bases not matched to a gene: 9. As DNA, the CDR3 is TGTGCCAGTAGTATAAGTACGGGGACAGGGCACGAAAAACTGTTTTTT. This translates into CASSISTGTGHEKLFF.

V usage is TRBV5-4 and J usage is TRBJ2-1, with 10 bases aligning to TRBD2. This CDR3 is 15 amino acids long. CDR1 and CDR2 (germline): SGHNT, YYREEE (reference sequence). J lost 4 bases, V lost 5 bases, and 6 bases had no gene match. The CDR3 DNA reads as TGTGCCAGCAGTCCAACTAGCGGGACTTACAATGAGCAGTTCTTC. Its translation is CASSPTSGTYNEQFF.

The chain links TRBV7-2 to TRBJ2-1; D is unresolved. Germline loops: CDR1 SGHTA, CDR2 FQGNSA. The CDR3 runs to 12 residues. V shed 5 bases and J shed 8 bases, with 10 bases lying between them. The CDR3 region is CASSRSPHEQFF. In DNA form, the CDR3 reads TGTGCCAGCAGCCGCTCACCCCATGAGCAGTTCTTC.

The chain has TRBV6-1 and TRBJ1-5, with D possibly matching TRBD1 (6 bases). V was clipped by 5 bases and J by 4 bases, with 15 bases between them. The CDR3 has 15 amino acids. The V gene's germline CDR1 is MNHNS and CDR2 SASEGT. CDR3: CASSSPVQGNQPQHF. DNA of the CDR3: TGTGCCAGCAGTAGCCCCGTTCAGGGGAATCAGCCCCAGCATTTT.

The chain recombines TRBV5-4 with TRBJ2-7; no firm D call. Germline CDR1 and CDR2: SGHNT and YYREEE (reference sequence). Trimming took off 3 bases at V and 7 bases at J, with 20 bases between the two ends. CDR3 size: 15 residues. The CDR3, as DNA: TGTGCCAGCAGCTGGAACCCGATCTACGCTGGAGAGCAGTACTTC. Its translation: CASSWNPIYAGEQYF.

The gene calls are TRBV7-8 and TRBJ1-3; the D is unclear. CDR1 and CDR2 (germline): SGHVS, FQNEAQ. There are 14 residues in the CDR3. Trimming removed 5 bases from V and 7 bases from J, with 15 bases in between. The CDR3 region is CASSHAGFGNTIYF. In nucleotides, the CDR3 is TGTGCCAGCAGCCACGCCGGATTCGGGAACACCATATATTTT.

CDR3 sequence (DNA): TGCAGCGTTACCGAATTCTCATGGGCTAACTATGGCTACACCTTC. Its translation is CSVTEFSWANYGYTF. The chain links TRBV29-1 to TRBJ1-2, with no clear D. Germline V gene sequence: CDR1 SQVTM, CDR2 ANQGSEA. Between the trimmed V and J ends, which lost 5 bases and 0 bases, there was a span of 16 bases. The CDR3 has 15 residues.

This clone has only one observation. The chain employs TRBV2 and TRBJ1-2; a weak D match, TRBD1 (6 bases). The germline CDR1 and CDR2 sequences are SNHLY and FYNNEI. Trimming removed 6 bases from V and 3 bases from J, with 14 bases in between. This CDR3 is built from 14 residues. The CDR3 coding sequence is TGTGCCAGCAGGCAGGGGATCCTCTACTATGGCTACACCTTC. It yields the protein CASRQGILYYGYTF.

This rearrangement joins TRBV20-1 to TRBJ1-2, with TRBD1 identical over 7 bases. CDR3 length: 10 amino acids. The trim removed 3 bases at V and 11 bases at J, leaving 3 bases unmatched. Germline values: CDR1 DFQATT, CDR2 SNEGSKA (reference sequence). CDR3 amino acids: CSASSQGYTF. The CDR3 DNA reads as TGCAGTGCTAGCTCACAGGGGTACACCTTC.

The CDR3 loop reads CASSLEGARNQPQHF. The CDR3 DNA follows: TGTGCCAGCAGCTTAGAGGGGGCACGCAATCAGCCCCAGCATTTT. The chain has TRBV7-9 and TRBJ1-5, with 7 positions matching TRBD1. Germline CDR1 SEHNR, CDR2 FQNEAQ (reference sequence). Trimming cost V 1 base and J 2 bases; bases outside gene matches: 2. This CDR3 is built from 15 residues.

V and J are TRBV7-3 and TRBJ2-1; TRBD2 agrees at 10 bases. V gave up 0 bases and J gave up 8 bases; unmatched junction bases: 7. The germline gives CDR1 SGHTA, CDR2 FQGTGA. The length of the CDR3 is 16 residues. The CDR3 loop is CASSLTSGRSAYEQFF. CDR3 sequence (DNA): TGTGCCAGCAGCTTAACTAGCGGGAGGAGCGCATATGAGCAGTTCTTC. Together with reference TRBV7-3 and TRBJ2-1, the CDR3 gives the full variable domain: GAGVSQTPSNKVTEKGKYVELRCDPISGHTALYWYRQSLGQGPEFLIYFQGTGAADDSGLPNDRFFAVRPEGSVSTLKIQRTERGDSAVYLCASSLTSGRSAYEQFFGPGTRLTVL.

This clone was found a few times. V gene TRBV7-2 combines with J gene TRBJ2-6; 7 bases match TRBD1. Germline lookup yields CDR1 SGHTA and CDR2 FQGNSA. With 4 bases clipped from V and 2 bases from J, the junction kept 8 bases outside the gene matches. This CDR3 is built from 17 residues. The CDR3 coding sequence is TGTGCCAGCAGCTCAAGAGGACAGGCCCCTGGGGCCAACGTCCTGACTTTC. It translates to CASSSRGQAPGANVLTF.

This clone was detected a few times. The CDR3 protein is CASSHRLALTGELFF. CDR3 coding DNA: TGTGCCAGCAGCCACCGACTAGCCCTAACCGGGGAGCTGTTTTTT. The J gene is TRBJ2-2, the V gene TRBV9, with 7 bases lining up with TRBD2. There are 15 residues in the CDR3. Germline V CDR1 and CDR2: SGDLS, YYNGEE. V lost 4 bases, J lost 5 bases, and 8 bases stayed unmatched.

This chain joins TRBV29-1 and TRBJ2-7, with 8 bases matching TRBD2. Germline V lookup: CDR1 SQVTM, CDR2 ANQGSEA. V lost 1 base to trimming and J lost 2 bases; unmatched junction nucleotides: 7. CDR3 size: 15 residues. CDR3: CSVEVGGVPTYEQYF. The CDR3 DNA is TGCAGCGTTGAAGTCGGGGGGGTCCCGACCTACGAGCAGTACTTC.

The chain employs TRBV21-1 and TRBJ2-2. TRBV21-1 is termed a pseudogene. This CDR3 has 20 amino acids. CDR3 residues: CASSNPLGGLTYLNTGELFF. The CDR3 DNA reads TGTGCCAGCAGCAACCCTTTAGGGGGACTGACCTATTTGAACACCGGGGAGCTGTTTTTT.